This TCR beta chain stems from a study of glioma-infiltrating T cells after dendritic cell vaccination. Clones were read by immunoSEQ multiplex PCR, and TCRdb kept only the in-frame ones, dropping some. The sample records 75,000 to 100,000 clones, over 60% being singletons. The V gene lost 6 bases and the J gene lost 1 base, with 9 bases spanning the gap. There are 13 residues in the CDR3. Germline CDR1 reads MNHEY; CDR2 reads SVGAGI. V usage is TRBV6-5 and J usage is TRBJ2-5; no firm D call. The starting material was blood, obtained before dendritic cell vaccination. The sequence was collected from a human donor with glioblastoma. The CDR3 region is CASSWRLQETQYF. The CDR3 DNA is TGTGCCAGCAGCTGGAGACTCCAAGAGACCCAGTACTTC.